The 14 T cell receptor beta chains below come from one sample, sequenced in a study of lymphopenia after photon versus proton radiotherapy. Sequenced by immunoSEQ multiplex PCR; TCRdb stores in-frame clones only, minus some. The sample consists of approximately 150,000 clones, around nine tenths of them appearing once. This material consisted of peripheral blood, taken from a patient treated with photon-based radiotherapy. These receptors were taken from a man in his fifties with gastric cancer.

CDR3 DNA sequence: TGTGCCTGGTCCACAGGGGTCCCCACGGAGCAGTACTTC. Protein product: CAWSTGVPTEQYF. V and J are TRBV30 and TRBJ2-7; 7 bases are shared with TRBD1. Germline V gives CDR1 GTSNPN, CDR2 SVGIG (reference sequence). V gave up 5 bases and J gave up 7 bases; unmatched junction bases: 11. This CDR3 region has 13 residues.

V gene TRBV28 combines with J gene TRBJ2-7, with 13 positions matching TRBD2. The CDR3 is 15 residues long. Germline V gene sequence: CDR1 MDHEN, CDR2 SYDVKM. Losses at the gene ends were 7 bases for V and 2 bases for J; bases not matched to a gene: 5. This CDR3 reads CASNELAGGTYEQYF. The CDR3 coding sequence is TGTGCCAGCAACGAACTAGCGGGAGGGACCTACGAGCAGTACTTC. The full variable domain, in which reference TRBV28 and TRBJ2-7 provide the parts outside the CDR3, is DVKVTQSSRYLVKRTGEKVFLECVQDMDHENMFWYRQDPGLGLRLIYFSYDVKMKEKGDIPEGYSVSREKKERFSLILESASTNQTSMYLCASNELAGGTYEQYFGPGTRLTVT.

The rearrangement joins TRBV28 to TRBJ1-1; no reliable D call. This CDR3 comprises 11 residues. V dropped 5 bases and J dropped 5 bases, with 6 bases sitting between them. The germline V gene has CDR1 MDHEN and CDR2 SYDVKM. The CDR3 reads CASSRRTEAFF. The CDR3 nucleotides are TGTGCCAGCAGTCGGCGGACTGAAGCTTTCTTT.

V usage is TRBV11-3 and J usage is TRBJ2-1, with D perhaps being TRBD1 or TRBD2 (5 bases each). Germline V gene sequence: CDR1 SGHNT, CDR2 YENEEA. CDR3 length: 14 amino acids. V gave up 4 bases and J gave up 4 bases, with 11 bases separating them. CDR3 nucleotide sequence: TGTGCCAGCAGCTCGGGGACGAATTACAATGAGCAGTTCTTC. It yields the protein CASSSGTNYNEQFF.

The chain combines TRBV5-1 with TRBJ1-2; D is unresolved. Trimming left V 1 base short and J 6 bases short, with 10 bases between. This CDR3 has 13 residues. Germline V gives CDR1 SGHRS, CDR2 YFSETQ. The CDR3 bases are TGCGCCAGCAGCTTGAGTAGCCGCGATGGCTACACCTTC. Translation: CASSLSSRDGYTF.

The chain employs TRBV10-3 and TRBJ2-1, with 8 bases lining up with TRBD1. Unmatched junction bases numbered 8, after V lost 5 bases and J lost 5 bases. The CDR3 contains 15 residues. Germline CDR1 and CDR2: ENHRY and SYGVKD. CDR3 region: CAISFGQGADNEQFF. The CDR3 nucleotides read TGTGCCATCAGTTTTGGACAGGGAGCCGACAATGAGCAGTTCTTC.

This chain uses TRBV11-2 with TRBJ2-5; 9 nucleotides match TRBD1. CDR3 length equals 14 residues. V shed 6 bases and J 7 bases; nucleotides not matched to a gene: 9. Germline V gene lookup returns CDR1 SGHAT and CDR2 FQNNGV. The CDR3 nucleotides are TGTGCCAGCAGTGGACAGGGGTGGTCGGGGACCCAGTACTTC. Translated: CASSGQGWSGTQYF.

In its sample, this clone was seen a few times. The gene calls are TRBV10-3 and TRBJ2-7; D unclear. Germline values: CDR1 ENHRY, CDR2 SYGVKD. V lost 2 bases and J lost 2, with 16 bases in between. This CDR3 is 16 amino acids long. In DNA, the CDR3 is TGTGCCATCAGTGAGGACTTTTGGAAATCAACCTACGAGCAGTACTTC. Translating it yields CAISEDFWKSTYEQYF.

As DNA, the CDR3 is TGTGCCAGCAGTGGTACCCTCAGGGGAGGCGAGCAGTACTTC. It translates to CASSGTLRGGEQYF. The chain joins TRBV2 to TRBJ2-7, with D perhaps being TRBD1 or TRBD2 (6 bases each). Per the germline V gene, CDR1 is SNHLY and CDR2 is FYNNEI. Trimming took off 4 bases at V and 6 bases at J, with 16 bases between the two ends. The CDR3 is 14 amino acids.

The chain employs TRBV4-1 and TRBJ2-2, with 11 bases aligning to TRBD2. CDR1 is MGHRA, CDR2 YSYEKL, per germline. The CDR3 extends over 17 amino acids. Trimming took 2 bases from V and 4 from J; bases not matched to a gene: 6. CDR3 protein: CASSQLLAGVPTGELFF. CDR3 coding DNA: TGCGCCAGCAGCCAATTACTAGCGGGAGTCCCCACCGGGGAGCTGTTTTTT.

The J gene is TRBJ2-1, the V gene TRBV5-1; TRBD1 or TRBD2 may be the D gene (5 bases each). V dropped 0 bases and J dropped 4 bases, with 11 bases sitting between them. Germline CDR1 and CDR2: SGHRS and YFSETQ. There are 15 residues in the CDR3. CDR3 DNA sequence: TGCGCCAGCAGCTTGGGGGGGTCCCAGTACAATGAGCAGTTCTTC. Protein product: CASSLGGSQYNEQFF.

The V gene is TRBV5-6, the J gene TRBJ2-4; 8 bases are shared with TRBD2. The CDR3 runs 16 residues. V lost 1 base to trimming and J lost 3 bases; unmatched junction nucleotides: 6. Germline-derived CDR1 and CDR2 are SGHDT and YYEEEE. The CDR3 bases are TGTGCCAGCAGCTTGCGAAGCGGGAGAGACAAAAACATTCAGTACTTC. Translation: CASSLRSGRDKNIQYF.

The chain couples TRBV13 to TRBJ2-2; 9 bases are a match to TRBD2. This CDR3 has 18 residues. V shed 2 bases and J 5 bases; nucleotides not matched to a gene: 12. CDR1 and CDR2 (germline): PRHDT, FYEKMQ (reference sequence). The CDR3 sequence: CASSLTGLALIGTGELFF. The CDR3 coding sequence is TGTGCCAGCAGCTTAACGGGACTAGCACTAATAGGGACCGGGGAGCTGTTTTTT.

The chain carries TRBV5-1 and TRBJ2-3; 7 bases map to TRBD1. Germline lookup yields CDR1 SGHRS and CDR2 YFSETQ. The CDR3 spans 12 residues. V lost 3 bases to trimming and J lost 8 bases; unmatched junction nucleotides: 3. Written as DNA, the CDR3 is TGCGCCAGCAGCTCCGAGGGGGCTACGCAGTATTTT. This encodes CASSSEGATQYF.